The present T cell receptor beta chain was sequenced within a study of blood T cell repertoires in COVID-19. Overall study context: Sources were T cells, B-cell-depleted T cells, or PBMCs; the material itself was cDNA or gDNA.

Authors' data handling: The assay estimated nucleated cells by amplifying reference gene primers. The protocol was immunoSEQ multiplex PCR, while the TCRdb copy is restricted to in-frame clones and leaves out a portion. For V, J and clone size, that table is used; D and trimming come from the DNA. This table holds more than 200,000 clones, about 86% found once. In its sample, this clone was seen once. Germline values: CDR1 SEHNR, CDR2 FQNEAQ (reference sequence). With V trimmed by 8 bases and J by 0 bases, 7 bases remained unmatched. This CDR3 region has 15 residues. The sequence derives from a man aged 25 to 40 with active or convalescent COVID-19. The chain joins TRBV7-9 to TRBJ1-1; 9 bases map to TRBD1. Sequencing was done on a sample of peripheral blood. This chain's CDR3 is CASETGDRVNTEAFF. The CDR3 DNA follows: TGTGCCAGCGAAACCGGGGACAGGGTGAACACTGAAGCTTTCTTT.